The clone carrying this T cell receptor beta chain was picked up a small number of times. No antigen is known for it. This sample stems from a study of response to subunit inactivated influenza vaccine. General study points: A suggestion made by the authors is that each seasonal influenza vaccination recruits few new T cells.

TCRdb re-called the RT-PCR reads with MiXCR, one entry per CDR3 protein. The sample lists under 950,000 distinct CDR3 sequences, 21% occurring once. This CDR3 region has 18 residues. Germline V gene sequence: CDR1 KGHDR, CDR2 SFDVKD. Losses at the gene ends were 4 bases for V and 0 bases for J; bases not matched to a gene: 6. V and J are TRBV24-1 and TRBJ2-1; 12 bases are shared with TRBD2. Source: PBMCs from blood, taken 4 to 6 days after vaccination. The sequence was collected from a middle-aged man who received an inactivated influenza vaccine. The CDR3 reads CATSDRGLAGFSYNEQFF. The CDR3 nucleotides are TGTGCCACCAGTGACCGAGGACTAGCGGGGTTCTCCTACAATGAGCAGTTCTTC.